This TCR beta chain is from a study of blood T cell repertoires in COVID-19. Overall study: PBMCs, B-cell-depleted T cells, or T cells provided the cDNA or gDNA that made up the material.

Germline V lookup: CDR1 LGHDT, CDR2 YNNKEL (reference sequence). With V trimmed by 1 base and J by 5 bases, 3 bases remained unmatched. The CDR3 is 14 residues long. As processed by the authors: Estimation of nucleated cell counts was performed using reference gene primer amplification. Using immunoSEQ multiplex PCR, the repertoire was profiled, and TCRdb retains in-frame clones only, with some absent. Clonal size and the V and J genes are those of that table, whereas D and trimming came from the DNA. Among some 400,000 clones, more than 85% were seen once, and the ten largest hold approximately 2.9%.

The TCR comes from a human donor in a cohort sampled during active COVID-19. Sequenced sample: peripheral blood. This chain uses TRBV3-1 (or the pseudogene TRBV3-2) with TRBJ2-5, with TRBD2 matching over 8 bases. CDR3 sequence reads: CASSQGTSLETQYF. In nucleotides, the CDR3 is TGTGCCAGCAGCCAAGGGACTAGCTTGGAGACCCAGTACTTC.